This TCR beta chain was recorded in a study of CD4 T cells in relation to SARS-CoV-2 and coronaviruses. Study results and caveats: No donor gave both pre-pandemic and post-infection samples. About 65% of donors had memory CD4+ clonotypes crossrecognizing SARS-CoV-2 and common cold coronavirus spike.

Generated by immunoSEQ multiplex PCR, the TCRdb table keeps only in-frame clones and is missing some. The repertoire holds tens of thousands of clones, 76% seen once, with just over 20% in the top ten. The unexposed donors gave CD4+ T cells in about 2010-2019, prior to COVID-19. The cells were cultured for approximately 10 days before CD4+ T cells were isolated. This CDR3 is built from 12 residues. Germline-derived CDR1 and CDR2 are SGHKS and YYEKEE (reference sequence). The germline V and J ends were trimmed by 2 bases and 5 bases, with 8 bases remaining between them. For this clone: What it binds is not known.

The rearrangement joins TRBV5-5 to TRBJ2-7; D unclear. Sequenced sample: CD4+ T cells from PBMCs, cultured in vitro. The receptor was derived from a human donor in good health. This CDR3 is CASSFYVDEQYF. The CDR3 region has the DNA TGTGCCAGCAGCTTTTACGTCGACGAGCAGTACTTC.